Listed here are 5 T cell receptor beta chains from one sample, sequenced in a study of blood T cells in healthy people across ages. The second PCR ran about 6 to 12 cycles with a sample-barcoded 5' primer and J-beta primers. TCRdb fed the 5' RACE reads into MiXCR, producing one record per CDR3 protein. The sample has 1.5 million to 2 million distinct CDR3 sequences; 28% are singletons. Sequenced input: blood. The receptors stem from a woman aged 25-40 years in good health.

V and J are TRBV6-5 and TRBJ1-2; D perhaps matches TRBD1 (6 bases). The CDR3 has 18 residues. V was clipped by 0 bases and J by 6 bases, with 23 bases between them. CDR1 MNHEY and CDR2 SVGAGI come from the germline V gene. CDR3 sequence: CASSYSTHRGSGNDGYTF. In DNA, the CDR3 is TGTGCCAGCAGTTACTCGACCCATAGGGGGTCGGGCAATGATGGCTACACCTTC.

The gene calls are TRBV12-3 or TRBV12-4 and TRBJ2-1; D tentatively reads TRBD1 or TRBD2 (6 bases each). The CDR3 covers 15 residues. The V end was cut by 6 bases, the J end by 9 bases, with 21 bases between. CDR3 DNA: TGTGCCAGCAGCCCTGGGGGGCGTGTAAGTAGTGAGCAGTTCTTC. Protein: CASSPGGRVSSEQFF.

The chain is built from TRBV5-6 and TRBJ1-4; a weak D match, TRBD1 (6 bases). The V end was cut by 10 bases, the J end by 4 bases, with 14 bases between. Germline V gives CDR1 SGHDT, CDR2 YYEEEE. There are 13 residues in the CDR3. The CDR3 DNA sequence: TGTGCCTCCACCGGGACATATAATGAAAAACTGTTTTTT. It is translated as CASTGTYNEKLFF.

V usage is TRBV24-1 and J usage is TRBJ1-1; tentative D call: TRBD1 (5 bases). The V gene lost 5 bases and the J gene lost 3 bases, with 9 bases spanning the gap. The CDR3 consists of 13 residues. Germline lookup yields CDR1 KGHDR and CDR2 SFDVKD. This CDR3 is CATSGQGHTEAFF. The CDR3 nucleotides are TGTGCCACCAGTGGGCAGGGACACACTGAAGCTTTCTTT.

This clonotype was recorded a few times. The chain joins TRBV6-5 to TRBJ1-1; 10 positions match TRBD1. With V trimmed by 4 bases and J by 3 bases, 5 bases remained unmatched. This CDR3 has 15 amino acids. CDR1 is MNHEY and CDR2 is SVGAGI in the germline V gene. This chain's CDR3 is CASSSRTGGDTEAFF. DNA of the CDR3: TGTGCCAGCAGTTCCAGGACAGGGGGGGACACTGAAGCTTTCTTT.